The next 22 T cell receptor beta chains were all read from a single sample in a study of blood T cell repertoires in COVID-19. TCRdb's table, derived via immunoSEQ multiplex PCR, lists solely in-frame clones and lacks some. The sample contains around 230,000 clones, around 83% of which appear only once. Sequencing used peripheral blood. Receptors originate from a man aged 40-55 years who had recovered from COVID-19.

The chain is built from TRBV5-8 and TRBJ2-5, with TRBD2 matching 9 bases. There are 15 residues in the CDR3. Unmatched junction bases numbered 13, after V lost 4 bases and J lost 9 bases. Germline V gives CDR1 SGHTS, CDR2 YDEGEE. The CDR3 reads CASSPGTSPRGAQYF. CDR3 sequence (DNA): TGTGCCAGCAGCCCGGGGACTAGCCCGAGGGGGGCCCAGTACTTC.

The CDR3 DNA reads as TGTGCCAGCAGCCCCCAGGGCTCTGGAAACACCATATATTTT. This gives the protein CASSPQGSGNTIYF. V is TRBV6-5 and J is TRBJ1-3; weak D call: TRBD1 (5 bases). Trimming removed 6 bases at V and 0 bases at J, with 9 bases between. Germline CDR1 and CDR2: MNHEY and SVGAGI. The CDR3 sequence is 14 residues long.

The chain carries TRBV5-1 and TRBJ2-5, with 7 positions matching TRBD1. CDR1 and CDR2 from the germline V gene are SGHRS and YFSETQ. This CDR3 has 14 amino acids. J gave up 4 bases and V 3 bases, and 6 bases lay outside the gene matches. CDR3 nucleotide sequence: TGCGCCAGCAGCTGGGGGACAGTGGGAGAGACCCAGTACTTC. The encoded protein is CASSWGTVGETQYF.

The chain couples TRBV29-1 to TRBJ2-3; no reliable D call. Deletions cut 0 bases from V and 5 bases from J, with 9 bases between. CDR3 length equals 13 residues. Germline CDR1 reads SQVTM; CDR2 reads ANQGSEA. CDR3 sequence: CSVEDRVVDTQYF. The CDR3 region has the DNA TGCAGCGTTGAAGATCGGGTTGTAGATACGCAGTATTTT.

The CDR3 sequence is CASSVDPSGKYEQYF. CDR3 DNA: TGTGCCAGCAGCGTAGATCCTAGCGGGAAGTACGAGCAGTACTTC. The J gene is TRBJ2-7, the V gene TRBV9; 9 bases match TRBD2. V was pared by 0 bases and J by 4 bases, with 5 bases of the junction left unmatched. The CDR3 contains 15 residues. Germline V gives CDR1 SGDLS, CDR2 YYNGEE.

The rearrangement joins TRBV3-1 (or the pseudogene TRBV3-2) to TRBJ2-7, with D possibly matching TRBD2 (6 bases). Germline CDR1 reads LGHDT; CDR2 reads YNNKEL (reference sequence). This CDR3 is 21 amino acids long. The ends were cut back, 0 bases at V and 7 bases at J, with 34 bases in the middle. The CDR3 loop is CASSQERSVAAGRGSSGEQYF. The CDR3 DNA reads TGTGCCAGCAGCCAAGAGCGTTCGGTAGCGGCAGGGCGCGGCTCTTCGGGAGAGCAGTACTTC.

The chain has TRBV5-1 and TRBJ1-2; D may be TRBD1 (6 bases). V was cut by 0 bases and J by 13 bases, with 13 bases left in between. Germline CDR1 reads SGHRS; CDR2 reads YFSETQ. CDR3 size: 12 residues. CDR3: CASSLERGAFTF. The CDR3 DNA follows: TGCGCCAGCAGCTTGGAACGGGGGGCTTTCACCTTC.

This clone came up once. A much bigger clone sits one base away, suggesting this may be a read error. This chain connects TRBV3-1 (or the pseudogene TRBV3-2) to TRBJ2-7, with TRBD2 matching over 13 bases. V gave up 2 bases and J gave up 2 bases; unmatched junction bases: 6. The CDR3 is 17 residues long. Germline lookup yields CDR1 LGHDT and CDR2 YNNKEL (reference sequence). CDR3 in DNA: TGTGCCAGCAGCCAAAATCTAGGACTAGCGGGGGCCTACGAGCAGTACTTC. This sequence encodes CASSQNLGLAGAYEQYF.

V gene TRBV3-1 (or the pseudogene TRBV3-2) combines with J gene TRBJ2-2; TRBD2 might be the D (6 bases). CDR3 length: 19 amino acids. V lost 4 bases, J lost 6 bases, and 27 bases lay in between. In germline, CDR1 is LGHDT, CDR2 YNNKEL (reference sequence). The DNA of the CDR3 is TGTGCCAGCAGCCCGCTCGGTTCGGGGGTTGCGGTTTGGGCCGGGGAGCTGTTTTTT. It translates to CASSPLGSGVAVWAGELFF.

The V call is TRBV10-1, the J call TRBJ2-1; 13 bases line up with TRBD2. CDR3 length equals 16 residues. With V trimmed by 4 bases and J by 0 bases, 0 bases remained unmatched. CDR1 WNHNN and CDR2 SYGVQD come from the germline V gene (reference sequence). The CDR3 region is CASSGTSGGSYNEQFF. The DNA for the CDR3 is TGCGCCAGCAGTGGGACTAGCGGGGGCTCCTACAATGAGCAGTTCTTC.

The CDR3 bases are TGTGCCAGTAGTACGAGTACGGGGTCAACTAATGAAAAACTGTTTTTT. Amino acids: CASSTSTGSTNEKLFF. The V gene is TRBV19, the J gene TRBJ1-4, with unresolved D. The CDR3 is 16 residues long. Germline assignment: CDR1 LNHDA and CDR2 SQIVND (reference sequence). Trimming stripped 4 bases from V and 0 bases from J, with 12 bases between.

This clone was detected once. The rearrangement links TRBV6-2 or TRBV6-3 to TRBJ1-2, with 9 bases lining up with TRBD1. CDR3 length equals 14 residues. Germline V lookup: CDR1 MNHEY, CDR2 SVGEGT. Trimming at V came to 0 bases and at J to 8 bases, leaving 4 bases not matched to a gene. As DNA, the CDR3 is TGTGCCAGCAGTTACTCAGGGACAGGGCACGGCTACACCTTC. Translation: CASSYSGTGHGYTF.

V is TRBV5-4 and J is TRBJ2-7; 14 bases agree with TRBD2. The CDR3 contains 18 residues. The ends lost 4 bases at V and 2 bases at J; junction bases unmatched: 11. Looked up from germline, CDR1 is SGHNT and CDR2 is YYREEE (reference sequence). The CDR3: CASSLGLAGVRSPYEQYF. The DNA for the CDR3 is TGTGCCAGCAGCCTGGGACTAGCGGGAGTTAGGAGCCCCTACGAGCAGTACTTC.

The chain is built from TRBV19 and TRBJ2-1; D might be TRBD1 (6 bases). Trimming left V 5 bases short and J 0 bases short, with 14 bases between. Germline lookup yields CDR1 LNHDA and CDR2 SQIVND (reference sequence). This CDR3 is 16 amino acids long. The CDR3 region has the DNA TGTGCCAGTAGTCCCCCGGGCAGGGGCTCCTACAATGAGCAGTTCTTC. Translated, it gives CASSPPGRGSYNEQFF.

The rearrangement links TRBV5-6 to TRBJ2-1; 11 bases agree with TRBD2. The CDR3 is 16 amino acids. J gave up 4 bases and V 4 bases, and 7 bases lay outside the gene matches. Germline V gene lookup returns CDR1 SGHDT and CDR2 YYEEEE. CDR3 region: CASSILTSGIYNEQFF. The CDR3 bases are TGTGCCAGCAGCATCCTGACTAGCGGGATTTACAATGAGCAGTTCTTC.

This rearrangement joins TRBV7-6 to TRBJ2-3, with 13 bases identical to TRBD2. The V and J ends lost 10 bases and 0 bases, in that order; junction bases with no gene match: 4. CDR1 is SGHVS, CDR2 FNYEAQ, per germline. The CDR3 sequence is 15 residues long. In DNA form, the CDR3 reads TGTGCCACCAGGGGACTAGCGGGGAGCACAGATACGCAGTATTTT. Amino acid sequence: CATRGLAGSTDTQYF. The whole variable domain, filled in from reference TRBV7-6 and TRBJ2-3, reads GAGVSQSPRYKVTKRGQDVALRCDPISGHVSLYWYRQALGQGPEFLTYFNYEAQQDKSGLPNDRFSAERPEGSISTLTIQRTEQRDSAMYRCATRGLAGSTDTQYFGPGTRLTVL.

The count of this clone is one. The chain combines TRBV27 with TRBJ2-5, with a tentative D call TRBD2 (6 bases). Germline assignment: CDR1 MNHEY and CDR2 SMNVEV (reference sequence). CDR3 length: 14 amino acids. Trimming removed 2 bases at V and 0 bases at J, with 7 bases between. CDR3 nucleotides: TGTGCCAGCAGTTTAGCGGGGTACCAAGAGACCCAGTACTTC. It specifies CASSLAGYQETQYF.

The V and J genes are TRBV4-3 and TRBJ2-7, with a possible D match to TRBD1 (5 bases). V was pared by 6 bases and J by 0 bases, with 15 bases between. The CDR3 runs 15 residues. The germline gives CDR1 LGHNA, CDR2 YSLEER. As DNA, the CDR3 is TGCGCCAGCAGTCCGACAGTTATAAGCTCCTACGAGCAGTACTTC. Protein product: CASSPTVISSYEQYF.

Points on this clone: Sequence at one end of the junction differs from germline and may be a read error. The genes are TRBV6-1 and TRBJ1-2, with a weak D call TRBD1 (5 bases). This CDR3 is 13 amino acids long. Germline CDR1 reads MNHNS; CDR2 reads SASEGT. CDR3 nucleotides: TGTGCCAGCAGAGAAGCCGGGGGGGATGGCTACACCTTC. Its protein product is CASREAGGDGYTF.

CDR3 sequence (DNA): TGTGCCAGCAGCTCTGACTCGCCTAGCTCCTACAATGAGCAGTTCTTC. It yields the protein CASSSDSPSSYNEQFF. The gene calls are TRBV7-8 and TRBJ2-1; D ambiguous. The CDR3 runs to 16 residues. V was shortened by 4 bases and J by 0 bases, with 13 bases between the two germline ends. The V gene's germline CDR1 is SGHVS and CDR2 FQNEAQ. The complete variable domain, with remaining parts taken from reference TRBV7-8 and TRBJ2-1, reads GAGVSQSPRYKVAKRGQDVALRCDPISGHVSLFWYQQALGQGPEFLTYFQNEAQLDKSGLPSDRFFAERPEGSVSTLKIQRTQQEDSAVYLCASSSDSPSSYNEQFFGPGTRLTVL.

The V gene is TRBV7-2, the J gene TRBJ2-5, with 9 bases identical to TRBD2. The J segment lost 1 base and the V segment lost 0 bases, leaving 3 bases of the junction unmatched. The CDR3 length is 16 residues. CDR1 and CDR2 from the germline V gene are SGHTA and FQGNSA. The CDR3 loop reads CASSLAAGGSQETQYF. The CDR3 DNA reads TGTGCCAGCAGCTTAGCGGCGGGGGGGTCCCAAGAGACCCAGTACTTC.

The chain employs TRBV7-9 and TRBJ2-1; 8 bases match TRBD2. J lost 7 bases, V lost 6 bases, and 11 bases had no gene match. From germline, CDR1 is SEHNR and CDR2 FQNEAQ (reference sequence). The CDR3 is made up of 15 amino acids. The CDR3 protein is CASSYSGRGKNEQFF. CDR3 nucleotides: TGTGCCAGCAGTTACAGCGGGAGAGGTAAAAATGAGCAGTTCTTC.